This T cell receptor beta chain was recorded in a study of early T cells in non-severe SARS-CoV-2 infection. Study information: With bulk RNA from unsorted whole blood as input, sequencing yielded unpaired chains. General observations from the study: Anti-spike CD8 responses were favored in VDJdb matching, and private and CD4 specificities were missed.

As part of library construction, unique molecular identifiers were attached to individual cDNA molecules. TCRdb fed the 5' RACE reads into MiXCR, producing one record per CDR3 protein. Of over 80,000 distinct CDR3 sequences in the sample, 11% to 15% were seen once. The CDR3 loop spans 15 amino acids. The germline gives CDR1 MNHNS, CDR2 SASEGT. V was clipped by 7 bases and J by 2 bases, with 14 bases between them. For this clonotype: The target antigen is unknown.

The receptor comes from an adult who was a healthcare worker with PCR-confirmed SARS-CoV-2 infection or an uninfected control (not recorded which). Material: whole blood. The chain has TRBV6-1 and TRBJ2-2; no reliable D call. The CDR3: CASKYGSINTGELFF. The DNA of the CDR3 is TGTGCCAGCAAGTACGGATCCATTAACACCGGGGAGCTGTTTTTT.